The entry below describes one T cell receptor (beta chain). Produced via immunoSEQ multiplex PCR; TCRdb's table is partial and in-frame only. The sample yields over 65,000 clones, about 89% seen once. The sample comes from a study of T cell changes during pregnancy in multiple sclerosis. The CDR3 has 12 residues. Germline V gene lookup returns CDR1 GTSNPN and CDR2 SVGIG (reference sequence). V gave up 8 bases and J gave up 5 bases; unmatched junction bases: 5. The sequenced sample was peripheral blood, obtained in the second trimester of pregnancy. V and J are TRBV30 and TRBJ1-1; TRBD1 matches 10 bases. This TCR came from a female donor with multiple sclerosis, enrolled in a pregnancy study. CDR3 DNA sequence: TGTGCCGGACAGGGGGATTGGACTGAAGCTTTCTTT. Translating gives CAGQGDWTEAFF.